The 10 T cell receptor beta chains in this list originate from one sample, sequenced in a study of regulatory T cells in long-lasting Graves disease. To make TCR beta libraries, researchers used iRepertoire HTBI primers and Arm-PCR of CDR3 regions. One entry per CDR3 protein results from TCRdb running MiXCR on the multiplex PCR reads. The profile shows 500,000 to 700,000 distinct CDR3 sequences, 30% of them singletons. Indicated time point: persistent/refractory GD, antithyroid drugs over 5 years with positive TRAb. Following extraction of RNA from PBMCs, that RNA was used to make the TCR library. Source: peripheral blood mononuclear cells (PBMCs), taken when the disease was refractory, from a patient treated with antithyroid drugs. The receptors were gathered from a female donor with Graves disease.

In its sample, this clonotype was seen a few times. V usage is TRBV12-3 or TRBV12-4 and J usage is TRBJ2-7; D is perhaps TRBD2 (5 bases). This CDR3 spans 13 amino acids. V dropped 1 base and J dropped 5 bases, with 9 bases sitting between them. CDR3 protein: CASSLVGSNEQYF. Here the CDR3 DNA reads TGTGCCAGCAGTTTAGTAGGGAGCAACGAGCAGTACTTC.

This clonotype showed up many times. CDR3 in amino acids: CASSGSGVGEKLFF. CDR3 DNA sequence: TGTGCCAGCAGTGGTTCAGGGGTTGGAGAAAAACTGTTTTTT. The chain combines TRBV2 with TRBJ1-4; maybe TRBD1 (6 bases). The V gene's germline CDR1 is SNHLY and CDR2 FYNNEI. The CDR3 has 14 residues. V lost 4 bases to trimming and J lost 8 bases, with 14 bases between them.

This clonotype has at least ten counts. The chain carries TRBV2 and TRBJ1-2, with 8 bases that match TRBD1. The CDR3 loop spans 14 amino acids. The V segment lost 6 bases and the J segment 6 bases; nucleotides outside the gene matches: 9. Germline V CDR1 and CDR2: SNHLY, FYNNEI. CDR3 DNA sequence: TGTGCCAGCAGCAACGACAGGGGTCGGGATGGCTACACCTTC. This encodes CASSNDRGRDGYTF.

The chain uses TRBV2 and TRBJ2-1; maybe TRBD1 (6 bases). CDR1 and CDR2 (germline): SNHLY, FYNNEI. There are 13 residues in the CDR3. Trimming shortened V by 7 bases and J by 9 bases, and 16 bases separated the two germline ends. The CDR3 coding sequence is TGTGCCAGCACAGCGGCTAGCAGGGGTGAGCAGTTCTTC. As protein: CASTAASRGEQFF.

In this sample, this clonotype turned up many times. The chain employs TRBV11-2 and TRBJ1-2; 10 nucleotides match TRBD1. The CDR3 is 14 residues long. Trimming took 5 bases from V and 7 from J; bases not matched to a gene: 7. Germline CDR1 is SGHAT and CDR2 is FQNNGV. In nucleotides, the CDR3 is TGTGCCAGCAGCCCCCGACAGGGGGCAGGTGGCTACACCTTC. Amino acids: CASSPRQGAGGYTF.

This clonotype was detected a few times. The chain carries TRBV19 and TRBJ1-2; D unclear. Germline lookup yields CDR1 LNHDA and CDR2 SQIVND (reference sequence). Trimming removed 0 bases at V and 4 bases at J, with 9 bases between. This CDR3 contains 14 residues. The CDR3 is CASSIDNNRYGYTF. CDR3 sequence (DNA): TGTGCCAGTAGTATAGACAACAACCGCTATGGCTACACCTTC.

The sample holds a few counts of this clonotype. This rearrangement joins TRBV12-3 or TRBV12-4 to TRBJ2-2, with 11 bases identical to TRBD2. The CDR3 contains 14 residues. V lost 6 bases and J lost 5; bases outside the gene matches: 2. The CDR3 reads CASRGTSGTGELFF. Here the CDR3 DNA reads TGTGCCAGCAGGGGGACTAGCGGTACCGGGGAGCTGTTTTTT.

The J gene is TRBJ2-7, the V gene TRBV2; D is undetermined. The CDR3 length is 14 residues. The ends were cut back, 8 bases at V and 3 bases at J, with 17 bases in the middle. Germline loops: CDR1 SNHLY, CDR2 FYNNEI. The CDR3 nucleotides read TGTGCCAGCCTCGGGCCTTCCGACCTCTACGAGCAGTACTTC. Protein sequence: CASLGPSDLYEQYF.

The rearrangement links TRBV3-1 to TRBJ1-6; D possibly corresponds to TRBD1 (5 bases). From germline, CDR1 is LGHDT and CDR2 YNNKEL (reference sequence). Between the trimmed V and J ends, which lost 0 bases and 10 bases, there was a span of 7 bases. The CDR3 runs 13 residues. The CDR3 protein is CASSQDRGSPLHF. CDR3 coding DNA: TGTGCCAGCAGCCAAGATCGGGGCTCACCCCTCCACTTT.

This clonotype was seen at least ten times. The rearrangement joins TRBV6-2 or TRBV6-3 to TRBJ1-1; TRBD1 might be the D (5 bases). The CDR3 is 14 amino acids. V gave up 5 bases and J gave up 3 bases, with 13 bases separating them. Germline CDR1 is MNHEY and CDR2 is SVGEGT. The CDR3, as DNA: TGTGCCAGCAGTGTGAGCGGGGGGGACACTGAAGCTTTCTTT. Translating gives CASSVSGGDTEAFF.